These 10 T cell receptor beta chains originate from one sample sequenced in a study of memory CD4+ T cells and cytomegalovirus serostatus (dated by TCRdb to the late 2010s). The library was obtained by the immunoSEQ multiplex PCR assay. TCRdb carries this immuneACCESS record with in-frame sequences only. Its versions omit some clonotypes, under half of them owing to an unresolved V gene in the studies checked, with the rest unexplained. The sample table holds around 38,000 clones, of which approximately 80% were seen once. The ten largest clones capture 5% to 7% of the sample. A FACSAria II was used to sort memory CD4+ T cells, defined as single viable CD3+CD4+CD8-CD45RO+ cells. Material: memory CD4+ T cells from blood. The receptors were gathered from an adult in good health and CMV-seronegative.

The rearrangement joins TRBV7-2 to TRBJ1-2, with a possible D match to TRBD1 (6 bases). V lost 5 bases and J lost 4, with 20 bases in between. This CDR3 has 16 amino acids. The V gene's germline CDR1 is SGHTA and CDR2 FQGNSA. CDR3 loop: CASSPIRTGQSYGYTF. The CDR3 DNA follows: TGTGCCAGCAGCCCCATCCGAACTGGACAGAGCTATGGCTACACCTTC.

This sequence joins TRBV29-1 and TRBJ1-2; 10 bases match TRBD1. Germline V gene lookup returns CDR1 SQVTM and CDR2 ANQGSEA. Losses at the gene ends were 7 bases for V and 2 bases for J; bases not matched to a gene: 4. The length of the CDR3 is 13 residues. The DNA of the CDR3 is TGCAGCGCGCCGGGACAGGGGAACTATGGCTACACCTTC. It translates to CSAPGQGNYGYTF.

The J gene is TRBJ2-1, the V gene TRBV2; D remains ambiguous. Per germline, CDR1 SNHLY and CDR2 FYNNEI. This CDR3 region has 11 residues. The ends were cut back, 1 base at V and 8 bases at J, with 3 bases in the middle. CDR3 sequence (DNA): TGTGCCAGCAGTGAAGGTTATGAGCAGTTCTTC. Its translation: CASSEGYEQFF.

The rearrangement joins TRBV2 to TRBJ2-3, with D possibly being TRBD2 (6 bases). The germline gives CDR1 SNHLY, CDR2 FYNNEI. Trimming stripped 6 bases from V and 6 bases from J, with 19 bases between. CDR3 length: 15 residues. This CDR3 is CASRVMEAGRDTQYF. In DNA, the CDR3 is TGTGCCAGCAGGGTCATGGAGGCGGGGAGGGATACGCAGTATTTT.

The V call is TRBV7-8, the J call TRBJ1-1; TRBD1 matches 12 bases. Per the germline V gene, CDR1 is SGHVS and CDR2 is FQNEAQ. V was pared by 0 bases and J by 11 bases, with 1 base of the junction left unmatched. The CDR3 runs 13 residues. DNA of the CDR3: TGTGCCAGCAGCTTAGCGGGACAGGGGGCCGCTTTCTTT. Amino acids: CASSLAGQGAAFF.

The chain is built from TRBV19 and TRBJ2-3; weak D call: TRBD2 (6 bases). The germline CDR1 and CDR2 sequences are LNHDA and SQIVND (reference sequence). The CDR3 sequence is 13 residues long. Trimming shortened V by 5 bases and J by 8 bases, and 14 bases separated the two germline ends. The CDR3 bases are TGTGCCAGTAGTGCCGGACTATTTGGTACGCAGTATTTT. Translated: CASSAGLFGTQYF.

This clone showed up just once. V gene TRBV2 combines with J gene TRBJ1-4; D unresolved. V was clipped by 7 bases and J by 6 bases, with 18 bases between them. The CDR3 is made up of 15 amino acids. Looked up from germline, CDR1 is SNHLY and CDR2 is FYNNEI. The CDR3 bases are TGTGCCAGCACCGGAGGAGCGGGGTTTTATGAAAAACTGTTTTTT. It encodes CASTGGAGFYEKLFF.

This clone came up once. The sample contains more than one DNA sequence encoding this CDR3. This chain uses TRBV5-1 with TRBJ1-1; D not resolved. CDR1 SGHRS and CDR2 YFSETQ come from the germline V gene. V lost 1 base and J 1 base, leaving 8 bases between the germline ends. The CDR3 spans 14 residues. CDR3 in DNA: TGCGCCAGCAGCTTGACCCGCGGGAACACTGAAGCTTTCTTT. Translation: CASSLTRGNTEAFF.

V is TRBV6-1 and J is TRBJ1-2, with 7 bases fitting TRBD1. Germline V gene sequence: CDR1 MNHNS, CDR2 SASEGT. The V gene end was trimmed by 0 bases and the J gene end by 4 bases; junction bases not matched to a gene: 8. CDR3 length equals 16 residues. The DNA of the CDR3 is TGTGCCAGCAGTGAAGCAGGACAGGCCGAGGGCTATGGCTACACCTTC. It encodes CASSEAGQAEGYGYTF.

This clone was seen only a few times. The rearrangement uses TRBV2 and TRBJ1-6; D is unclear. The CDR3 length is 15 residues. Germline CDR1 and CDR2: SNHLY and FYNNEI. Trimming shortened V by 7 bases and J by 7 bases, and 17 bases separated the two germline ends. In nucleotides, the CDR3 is TGTGCCAGCATCCTCGAGACCAGGACGAATTCACCCCTCCACTTT. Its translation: CASILETRTNSPLHF.